This record concerns one T cell receptor (beta chain) sequence. No antigen is known for it. V lost 0 bases to trimming and J lost 7 bases, with 7 bases between them. The CDR3 spans 11 residues. Germline-derived CDR1 and CDR2 are DFQATT and SNEGSKA (reference sequence). The rectum was sampled with one to two pinch biopsies at colonoscopy. These data are taken from a study of pediatric ulcerative colitis. Study-wide findings and caveats: Substantially fewer templates came from a couple of patients' blood samples. Repertoires came from total lymphocyte DNA, so rare subsets like regulatory T cells may be missed. Compared with controls, ulcerative colitis showed greater blood-rectum clone sharing.

The repertoire was sequenced with immunoSEQ multiplex PCR; TCRdb's copy has only in-frame clones and lacks some. Counted here are 10,000 to 13,000 clones, roughly 82% occurring once; the ten biggest clones make up about 3.7%. This receptor was obtained from a girl between 10 and 17 years old who was a control in a study of pediatric ulcerative colitis. The genes are TRBV20-1 and TRBJ2-7; the D is unclear. Material for sequencing was gut tissue. CDR3 sequence: CSARDIWEQYF. CDR3 in DNA: TGCAGTGCTAGAGATATATGGGAGCAGTACTTC.